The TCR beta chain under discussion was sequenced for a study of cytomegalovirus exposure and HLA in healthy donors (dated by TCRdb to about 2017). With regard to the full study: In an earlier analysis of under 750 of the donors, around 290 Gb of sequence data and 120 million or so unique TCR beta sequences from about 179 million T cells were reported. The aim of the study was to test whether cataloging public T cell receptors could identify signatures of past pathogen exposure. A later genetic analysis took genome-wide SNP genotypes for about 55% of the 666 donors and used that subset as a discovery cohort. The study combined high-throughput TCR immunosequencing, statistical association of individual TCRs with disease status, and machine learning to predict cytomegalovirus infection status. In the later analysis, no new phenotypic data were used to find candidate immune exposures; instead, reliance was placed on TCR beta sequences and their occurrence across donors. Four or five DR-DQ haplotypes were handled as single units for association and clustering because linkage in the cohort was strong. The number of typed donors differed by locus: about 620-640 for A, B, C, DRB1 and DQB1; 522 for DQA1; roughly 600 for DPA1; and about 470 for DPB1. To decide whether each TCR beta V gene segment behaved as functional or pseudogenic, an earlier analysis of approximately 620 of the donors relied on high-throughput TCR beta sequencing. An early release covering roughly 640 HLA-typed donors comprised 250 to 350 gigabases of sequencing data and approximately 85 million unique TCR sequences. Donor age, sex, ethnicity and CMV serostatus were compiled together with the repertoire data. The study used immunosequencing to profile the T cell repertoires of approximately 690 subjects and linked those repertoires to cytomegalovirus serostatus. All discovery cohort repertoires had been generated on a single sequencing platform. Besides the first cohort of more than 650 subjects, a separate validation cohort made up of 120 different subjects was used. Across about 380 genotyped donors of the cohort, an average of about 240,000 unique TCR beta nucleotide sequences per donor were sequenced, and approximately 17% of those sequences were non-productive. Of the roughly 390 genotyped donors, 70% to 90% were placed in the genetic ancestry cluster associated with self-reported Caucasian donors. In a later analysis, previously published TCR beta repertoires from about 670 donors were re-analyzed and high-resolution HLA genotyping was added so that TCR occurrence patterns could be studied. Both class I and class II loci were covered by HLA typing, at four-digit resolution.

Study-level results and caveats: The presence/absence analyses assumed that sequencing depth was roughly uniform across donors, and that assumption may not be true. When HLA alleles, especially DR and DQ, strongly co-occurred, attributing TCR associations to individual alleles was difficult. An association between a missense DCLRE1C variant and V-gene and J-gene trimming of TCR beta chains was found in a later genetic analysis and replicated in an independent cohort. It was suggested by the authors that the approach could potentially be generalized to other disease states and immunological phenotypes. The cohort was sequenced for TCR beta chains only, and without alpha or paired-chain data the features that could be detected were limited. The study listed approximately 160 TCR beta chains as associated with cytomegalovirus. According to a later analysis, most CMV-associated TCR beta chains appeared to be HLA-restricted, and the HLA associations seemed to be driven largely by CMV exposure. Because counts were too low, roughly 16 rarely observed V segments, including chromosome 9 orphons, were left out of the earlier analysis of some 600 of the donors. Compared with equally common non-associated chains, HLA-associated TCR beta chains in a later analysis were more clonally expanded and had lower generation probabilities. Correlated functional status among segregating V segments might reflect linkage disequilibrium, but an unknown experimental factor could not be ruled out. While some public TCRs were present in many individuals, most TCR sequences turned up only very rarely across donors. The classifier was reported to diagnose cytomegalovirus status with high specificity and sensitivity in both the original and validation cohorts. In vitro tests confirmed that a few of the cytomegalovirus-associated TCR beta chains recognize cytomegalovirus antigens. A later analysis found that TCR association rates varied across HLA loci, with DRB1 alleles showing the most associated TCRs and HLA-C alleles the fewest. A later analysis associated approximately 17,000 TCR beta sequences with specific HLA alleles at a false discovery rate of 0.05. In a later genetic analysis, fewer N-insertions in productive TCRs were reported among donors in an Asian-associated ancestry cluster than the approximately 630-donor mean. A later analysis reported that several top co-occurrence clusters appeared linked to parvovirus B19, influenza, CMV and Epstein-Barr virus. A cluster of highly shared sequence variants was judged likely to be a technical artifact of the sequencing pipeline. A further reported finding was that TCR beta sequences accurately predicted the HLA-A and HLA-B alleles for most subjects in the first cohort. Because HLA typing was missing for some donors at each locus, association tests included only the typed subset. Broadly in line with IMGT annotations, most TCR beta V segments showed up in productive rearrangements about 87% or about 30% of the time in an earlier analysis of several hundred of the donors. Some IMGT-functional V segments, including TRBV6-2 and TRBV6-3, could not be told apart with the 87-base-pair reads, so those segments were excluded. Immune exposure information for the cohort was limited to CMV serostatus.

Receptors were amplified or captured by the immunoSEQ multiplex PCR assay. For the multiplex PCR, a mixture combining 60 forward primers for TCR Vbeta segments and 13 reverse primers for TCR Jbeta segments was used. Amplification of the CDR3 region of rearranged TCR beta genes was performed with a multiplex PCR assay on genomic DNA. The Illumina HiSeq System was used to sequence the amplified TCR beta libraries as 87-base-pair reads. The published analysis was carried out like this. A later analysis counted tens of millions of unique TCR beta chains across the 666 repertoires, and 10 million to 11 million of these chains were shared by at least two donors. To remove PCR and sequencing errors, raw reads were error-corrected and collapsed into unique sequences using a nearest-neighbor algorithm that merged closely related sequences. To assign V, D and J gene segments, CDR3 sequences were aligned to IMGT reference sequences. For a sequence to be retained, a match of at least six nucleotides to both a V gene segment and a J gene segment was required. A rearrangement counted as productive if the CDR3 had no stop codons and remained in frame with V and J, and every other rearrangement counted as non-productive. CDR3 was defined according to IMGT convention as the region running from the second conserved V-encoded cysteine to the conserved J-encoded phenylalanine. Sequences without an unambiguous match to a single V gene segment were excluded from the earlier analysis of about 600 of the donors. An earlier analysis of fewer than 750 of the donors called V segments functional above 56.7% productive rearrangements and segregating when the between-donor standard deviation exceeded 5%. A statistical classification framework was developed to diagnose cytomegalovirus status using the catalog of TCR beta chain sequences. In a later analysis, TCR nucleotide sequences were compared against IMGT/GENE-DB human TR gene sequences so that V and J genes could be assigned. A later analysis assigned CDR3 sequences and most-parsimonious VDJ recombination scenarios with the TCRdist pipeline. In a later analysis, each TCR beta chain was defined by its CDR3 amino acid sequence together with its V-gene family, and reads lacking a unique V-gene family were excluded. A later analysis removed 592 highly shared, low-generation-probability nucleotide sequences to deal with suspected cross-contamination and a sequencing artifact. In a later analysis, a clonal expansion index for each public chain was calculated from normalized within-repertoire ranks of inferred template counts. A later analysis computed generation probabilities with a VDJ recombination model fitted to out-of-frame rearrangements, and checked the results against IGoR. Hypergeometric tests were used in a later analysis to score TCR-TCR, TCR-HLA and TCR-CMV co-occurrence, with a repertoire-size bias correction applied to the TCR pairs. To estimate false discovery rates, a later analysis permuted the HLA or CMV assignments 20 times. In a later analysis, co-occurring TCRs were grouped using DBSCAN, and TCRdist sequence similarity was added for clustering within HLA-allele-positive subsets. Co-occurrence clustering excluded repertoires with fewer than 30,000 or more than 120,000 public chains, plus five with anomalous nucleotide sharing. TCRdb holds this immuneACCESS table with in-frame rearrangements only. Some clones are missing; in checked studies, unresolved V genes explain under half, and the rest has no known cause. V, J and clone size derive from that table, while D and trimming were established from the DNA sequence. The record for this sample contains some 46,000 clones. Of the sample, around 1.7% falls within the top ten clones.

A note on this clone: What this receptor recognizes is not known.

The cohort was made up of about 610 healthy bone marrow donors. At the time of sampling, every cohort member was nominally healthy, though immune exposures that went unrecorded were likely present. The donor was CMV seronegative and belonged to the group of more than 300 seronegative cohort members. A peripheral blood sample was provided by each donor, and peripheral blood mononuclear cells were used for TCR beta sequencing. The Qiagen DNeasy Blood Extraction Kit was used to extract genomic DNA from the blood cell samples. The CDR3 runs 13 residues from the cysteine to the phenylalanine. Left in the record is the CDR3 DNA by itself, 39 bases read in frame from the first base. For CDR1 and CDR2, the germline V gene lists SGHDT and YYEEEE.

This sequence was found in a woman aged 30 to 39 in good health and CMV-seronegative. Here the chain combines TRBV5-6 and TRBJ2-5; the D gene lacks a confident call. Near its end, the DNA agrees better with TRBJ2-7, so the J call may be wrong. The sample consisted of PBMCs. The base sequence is TGTGCCAGCAGCGGAGTGGACTCCTACGAGCAGTACTTC. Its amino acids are CASSGVDSYEQYF.